These 4 T cell receptor beta chains originate from one sample sequenced in a study of T cell responses to AZD1222 COVID-19 vaccine. Data came from immunoSEQ multiplex PCR; TCRdb stores just in-frame clones and leaves some out. The sample yields around 160,000 clones, around 91% seen once. Sequencing used peripheral blood, obtained on day 0 of AZD1222 vaccination. These receptors were taken from an adult in good health.

This chain links TRBV27 with TRBJ1-2, with D perhaps TRBD1 (5 bases). The V and J ends lost 0 bases and 4 bases respectively, with 9 bases between them. CDR1 MNHEY and CDR2 SMNVEV come from the germline V gene (reference sequence). This CDR3 has 14 amino acids. CDR3 bases: TGTGCCAGCAGTTTATCCAGACAGACCTATGGCTACACCTTC. It codes for CASSLSRQTYGYTF.

As to this clone: In the same sample, other DNA sequences code for this CDR3. The V call is TRBV12-5, the J call TRBJ1-5; D is ambiguous. The V end lost 0 bases, the J end lost 6 bases, and 6 bases lay between the germline ends. From germline, CDR1 is LGHNT and CDR2 FRNRAP. The CDR3 spans 13 residues. Here the CDR3 DNA reads TGTGCTAGTGGTTTGGTACTCGGTCAGCCCCAGCATTTT. It translates to CASGLVLGQPQHF.

This chain connects TRBV5-4 to TRBJ2-3; unclear D gene. CDR1 is SGHNT and CDR2 is YYREEE in the germline V gene (reference sequence). The CDR3 has 16 amino acids. The V end lost 9 bases, the J end lost 6 bases, and 26 bases lay between the germline ends. CDR3 residues: CAKPKHGSRFSDTQYF. CDR3 bases: TGTGCCAAACCGAAACATGGCAGCCGTTTTTCGGATACGCAGTATTTT.

The chain employs TRBV5-6 and TRBJ2-2, with D possibly being TRBD2 (6 bases). CDR3 size: 16 residues. Germline V gene data show CDR1 as SGHDT and CDR2 as YYEEEE. Trimming cost V 2 bases and J 3 bases, with 14 bases left between them. The CDR3 nucleotides read TGTGCCAGCAGCTTCCCTTATAGGAGGGACACCGGGGAGCTGTTTTTT. Amino acids: CASSFPYRRDTGELFF. Together with reference TRBV5-6 and TRBJ2-2, the CDR3 gives the full variable domain: DAGVTQSPTHLIKTRGQQVTLRCSPKSGHDTVSWYQQALGQGPQFIFQYYEEEERQRGNFPDRFSGHQFPNYSSELNVNALLLGDSALYLCASSFPYRRDTGELFFGEGSRLTVL.